This T cell receptor beta chain was captured in a study of T cell responses to AZD1222 COVID-19 vaccine (dated by TCRdb to the early 2020s). Regarding the study in general: AZD1222 recipients given second doses at about 4 weeks or at about 12 weeks were pooled, since spike-specific TCR depth and breadth were not found to differ between the two schedules. TCR sequencing covered fewer than 250 trial participants: nearly 210 given two doses of AZD1222 and around 26 given two doses of MenACWY control vaccine. Trial participants were enrolled by age into subgroups of 18-55, 56-69 and 70-plus years, and roughly 160, 29 and 62 TCR-sequenced participants, respectively, were included in these subgroups.

Regarding this clone: No cognate antigen has been identified for it. No base quality information exists; no much larger clone differs at one position.

The CDR3 regions of human TCRbeta chains were subjected to immunosequencing. Regarding the original processing steps: Repertoire TCRs were matched against a reference library of SARS-CoV-2-specific TCRs generated with the MIRA antigen-specificity platform. Breadth meant the fraction of unique TCRs that were SARS-CoV-2-associated, whereas depth meant the fraction of total T cells that were SARS-CoV-2-associated. Using the MIRA data, every spike-specific TCR was mapped to the spike region that the TCR reacted to and assigned to either a CD4 or a CD8 class. Log10-transformed breadth and depth values were compared by one-way ANOVA with Sidak's multiple comparisons tests. TCRdb re-hosts the immuneACCESS table, in-frame sequences only. Its copies lack some clones; in the studies checked, an unresolved V gene accounts for under half of them, and the cause for the rest is not known. D and trimming were read from the DNA, whereas the V and J calls and clone size are those reported in that table. The sample contains fewer than 200,000 clones, over 80% of them found a single time. About 10% of the sample comes from the top ten.

The time point label, read with the paper, signifies: baseline before first vaccination. Vaccinee samples were obtained from the UK trials COV001 and COV002, which included a single-blind randomized controlled phase 2/3 trial of AZD1222 (ChAdOx1 nCoV-19) in healthy adults. Trial participant PBMC samples were collected at day 0 and day 28 after the second dose for TCRbeta chain sequencing. The CDR3 spans 12 residues, from the cysteine through the phenylalanine. The retained sequence is limited to the CDR3, 36 bases, with the frame set at the first base. In the germline V gene (reference sequence), CDR1 corresponds to LNHDA and CDR2 to SQIVND. V was cut back by 7 bases and J by 5 bases, leaving a gap of 11 bases between them. Study-wide findings and limitations: Only six AZD1222 recipients were SARS-CoV-2 seropositive at baseline, limiting conclusions about previously exposed vaccinees. Because no day 14 peak-response samples were available, the repertoires could be characterized only after the peak T cell response. Vaccine-associated CD4 TCRs spanned the whole spike protein, with dominant responses in regions 160-218 and 743-854. Participants were mostly white British and included more females than males, and it was suggested by the authors that clonal diversity may have been underestimated. In the small 56-69-year group, the increase in depth fell short of significance, most likely because of low power. Epitopes outside the regions mutated in the B.1.351 and B.1.1.7 variants were reportedly recognized by nearly half of the unique spike-specific TCRs. After two AZD1222 doses, both the breadth and the depth of spike-specific TCRs were significantly higher than at day 0 and than in MenACWY recipients.

The chain links TRBV19 with TRBJ1-1, with the D gene not confidently named. The sample in question was peripheral blood, obtained on day 0 of AZD1222 vaccination. The receptor was derived from an adult in good health. The nucleotide sequence reads as follows: TGTGCCAGTAAGGTTCAGGCGACTGAAGCTTTCTTT. This gives the protein CASKVQATEAFF.